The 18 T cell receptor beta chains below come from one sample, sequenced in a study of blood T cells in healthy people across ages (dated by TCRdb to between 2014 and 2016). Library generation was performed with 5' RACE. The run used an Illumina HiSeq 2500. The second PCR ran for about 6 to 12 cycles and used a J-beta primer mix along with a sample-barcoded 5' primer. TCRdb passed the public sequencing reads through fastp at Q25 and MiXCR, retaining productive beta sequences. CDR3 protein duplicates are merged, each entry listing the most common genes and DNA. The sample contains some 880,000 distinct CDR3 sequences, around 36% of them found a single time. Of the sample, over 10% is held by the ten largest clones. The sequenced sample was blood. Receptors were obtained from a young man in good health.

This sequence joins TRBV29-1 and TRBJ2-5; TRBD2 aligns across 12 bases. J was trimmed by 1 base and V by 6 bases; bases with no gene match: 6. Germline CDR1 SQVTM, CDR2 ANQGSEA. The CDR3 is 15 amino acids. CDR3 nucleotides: TGCAGCGTCGGGGGACTAGCGGGCTCCCAAGAGACCCAGTACTTC. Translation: CSVGGLAGSQETQYF.

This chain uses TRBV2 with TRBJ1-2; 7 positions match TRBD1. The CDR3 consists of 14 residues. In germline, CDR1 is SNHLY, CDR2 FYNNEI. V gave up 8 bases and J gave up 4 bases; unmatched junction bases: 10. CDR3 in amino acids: CASDDRDGPYGYTF. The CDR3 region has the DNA TGTGCCAGCGACGACAGGGACGGCCCCTATGGCTACACCTTC.

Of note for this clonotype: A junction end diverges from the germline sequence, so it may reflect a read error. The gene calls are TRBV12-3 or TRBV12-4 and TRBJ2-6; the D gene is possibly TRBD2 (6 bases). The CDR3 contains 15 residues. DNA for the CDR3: TGTGCCAGCAGTCAAAGGGATGGAGGGGCCAACGCCCTGACTTTC. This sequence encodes CASSQRDGGANALTF.

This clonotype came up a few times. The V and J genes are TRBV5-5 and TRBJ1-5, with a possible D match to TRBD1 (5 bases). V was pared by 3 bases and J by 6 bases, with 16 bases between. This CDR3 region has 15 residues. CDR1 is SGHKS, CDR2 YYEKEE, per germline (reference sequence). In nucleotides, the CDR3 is TGTGCCAGCAGCTCTGGACCGGGACGAAGTCAGCCCCAGCATTTT. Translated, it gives CASSSGPGRSQPQHF.

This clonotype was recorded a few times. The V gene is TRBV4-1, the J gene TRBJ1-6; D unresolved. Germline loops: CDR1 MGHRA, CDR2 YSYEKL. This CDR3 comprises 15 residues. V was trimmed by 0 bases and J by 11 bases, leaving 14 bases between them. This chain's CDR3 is CASSQDGPMVPPLHF. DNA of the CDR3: TGCGCCAGCAGCCAAGACGGACCCATGGTGCCACCCCTCCACTTT.

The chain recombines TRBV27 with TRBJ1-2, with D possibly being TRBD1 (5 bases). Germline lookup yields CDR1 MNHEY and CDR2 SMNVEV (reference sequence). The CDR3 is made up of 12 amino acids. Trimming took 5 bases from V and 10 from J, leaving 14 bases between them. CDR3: CASSAPGEAYTF. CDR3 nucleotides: TGTGCCAGCAGTGCCCCGGGGGAAGCCTACACCTTC.

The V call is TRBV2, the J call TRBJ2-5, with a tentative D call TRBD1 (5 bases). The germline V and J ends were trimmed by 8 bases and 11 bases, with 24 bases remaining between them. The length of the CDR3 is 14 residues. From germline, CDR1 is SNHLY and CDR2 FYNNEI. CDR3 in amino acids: CASAKGLVFNEQYF. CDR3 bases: TGTGCCAGCGCCAAGGGGCTAGTTTTTAATGAGCAGTACTTC.

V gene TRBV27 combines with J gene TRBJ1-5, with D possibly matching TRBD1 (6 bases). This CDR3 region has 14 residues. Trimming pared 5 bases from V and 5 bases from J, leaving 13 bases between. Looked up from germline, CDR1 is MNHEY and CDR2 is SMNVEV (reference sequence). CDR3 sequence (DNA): TGTGCCAGCAGTCCCGGACAGCCCGATCAGCCCCAGCATTTT. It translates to CASSPGQPDQPQHF.

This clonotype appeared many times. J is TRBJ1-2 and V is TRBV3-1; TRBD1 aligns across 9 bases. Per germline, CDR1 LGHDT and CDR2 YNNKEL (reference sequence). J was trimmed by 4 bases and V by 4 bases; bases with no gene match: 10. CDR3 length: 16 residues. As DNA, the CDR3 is TGTGCCAGCAGCCGGAACAGGGGGCGCAAAGGCTATGGCTACACCTTC. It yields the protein CASSRNRGRKGYGYTF. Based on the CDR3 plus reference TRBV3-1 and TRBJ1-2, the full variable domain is DTAVSQTPKYLVTQMGNDKSIKCEQNLGHDTMYWYKQDSKKFLKIMFSYNNKELIINETVPNRFSPKSPDKAHLNLHINSLELGDSAVYFCASSRNRGRKGYGYTFGSGTRLTVV.

CDR3 protein: CASSLVVGGNQPQHF. The CDR3 bases are TGTGCCAGCAGTTTGGTCGTGGGGGGAAATCAGCCCCAGCATTTT. The V call is TRBV12-3 or TRBV12-4, the J call TRBJ1-5, with D perhaps matching TRBD1 (5 bases). The V end was cut by 3 bases, the J end by 4 bases, with 13 bases between. The CDR3 sequence is 15 residues long.

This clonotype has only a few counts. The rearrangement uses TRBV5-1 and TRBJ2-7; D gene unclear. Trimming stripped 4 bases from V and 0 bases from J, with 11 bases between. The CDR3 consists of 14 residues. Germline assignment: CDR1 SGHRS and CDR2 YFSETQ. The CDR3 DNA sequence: TGCGCCAGCAGCCCGGATGCCCACTCCTACGAGCAGTACTTC. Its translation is CASSPDAHSYEQYF.

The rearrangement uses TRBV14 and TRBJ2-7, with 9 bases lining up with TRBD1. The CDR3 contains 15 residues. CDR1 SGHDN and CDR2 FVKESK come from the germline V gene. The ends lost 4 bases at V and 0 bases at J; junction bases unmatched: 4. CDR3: CASSRDRVSSYEQYF. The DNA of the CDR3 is TGTGCCAGCAGCCGGGACAGGGTTAGCTCCTACGAGCAGTACTTC.

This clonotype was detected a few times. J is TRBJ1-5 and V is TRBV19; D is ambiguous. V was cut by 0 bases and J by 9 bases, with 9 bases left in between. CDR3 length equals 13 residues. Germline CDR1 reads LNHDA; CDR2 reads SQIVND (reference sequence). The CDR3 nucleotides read TGTGCCAGTAGTATAGATTCGAGCAGGCCCCAGCATTTT. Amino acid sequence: CASSIDSSRPQHF. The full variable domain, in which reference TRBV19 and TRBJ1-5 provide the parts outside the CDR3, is DGGITQSPKYLFRKEGQNVTLSCEQNLNHDAMYWYRQDPGQGLRLIYYSQIVNDFQKGDIAEGYSVSREKKESFPLTVTSAQKNPTAFYLCASSIDSSRPQHFGDGTRLSIL.

In DNA, the CDR3 is TGTGCCAGTAGTCAGGCAGCGGGCCGGGCAGATACGCAGTATTTT. This encodes CASSQAAGRADTQYF. The rearrangement uses TRBV19 and TRBJ2-3; D is possibly TRBD2 (6 bases). The CDR3 runs to 15 residues. CDR1 is LNHDA and CDR2 is SQIVND in the germline V gene (reference sequence). V was trimmed by 5 bases and J by 4 bases, leaving 16 bases between them.

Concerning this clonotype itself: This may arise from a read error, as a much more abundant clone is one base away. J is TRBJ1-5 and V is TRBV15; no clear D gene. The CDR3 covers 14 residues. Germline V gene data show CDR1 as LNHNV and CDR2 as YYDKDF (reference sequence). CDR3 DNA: TGTGCCACCAGCCGGAAAATTAGCAATCAGCCCCGGCATTTT. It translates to CATSRKISNQPRHF.

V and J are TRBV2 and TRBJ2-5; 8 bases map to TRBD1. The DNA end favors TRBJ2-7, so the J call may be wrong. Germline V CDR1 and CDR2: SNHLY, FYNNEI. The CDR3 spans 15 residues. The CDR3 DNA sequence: TGTGCCAGCAGTGAATACAGGGGGTCCTCGGACGAGCAGTACTTC. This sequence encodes CASSEYRGSSDEQYF.

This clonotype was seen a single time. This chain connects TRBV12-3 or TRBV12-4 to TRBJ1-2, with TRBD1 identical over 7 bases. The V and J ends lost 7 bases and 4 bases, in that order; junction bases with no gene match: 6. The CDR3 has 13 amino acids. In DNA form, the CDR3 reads TGTGCCAGCATCATGACAGGGACCTATGGCTACACCTTC. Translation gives CASIMTGTYGYTF.

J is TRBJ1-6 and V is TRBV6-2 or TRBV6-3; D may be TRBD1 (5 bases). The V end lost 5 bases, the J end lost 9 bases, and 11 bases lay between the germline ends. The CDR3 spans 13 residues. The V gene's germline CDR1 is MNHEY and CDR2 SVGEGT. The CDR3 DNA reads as TGTGCCAGCAGTAGGGGCAGGACTTCACCCCTCCACTTT. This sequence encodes CASSRGRTSPLHF.